The next 26 T cell receptor beta chains were all read from a single sample in a study of blood T cells in healthy people across ages. The authors ran a second PCR of about 7 to 11 cycles using a sample-barcoded 5' primer and a J-beta primer mix. TCRdb re-analysed the 5' RACE reads in MiXCR, keeping a single row per CDR3 protein. The table records 600,000 to 1,000,000 distinct CDR3 sequences, 55% to 75% of them present only once. Material for sequencing was blood. All receptors derive from a man aged 25 to 45 in good health.

The chain uses TRBV30 and TRBJ1-6; D is undetermined. The CDR3 consists of 13 residues. V was trimmed by 4 bases and J by 10 bases, leaving 14 bases between them. The germline V gene has CDR1 GTSNPN and CDR2 SVGIG (reference sequence). The CDR3 here is CAWMRVVGSPLHF. CDR3 DNA: TGTGCCTGGATGCGGGTTGTAGGATCACCCCTCCACTTT.

J is TRBJ1-2 and V is TRBV6-5; D is ambiguous. The CDR3 sequence is 13 residues long. Trimming took off 5 bases at V and 2 bases at J, with 9 bases between the two ends. CDR1 and CDR2 from the germline V gene are MNHEY and SVGAGI. DNA of the CDR3: TGTGCCAGCAGTGTACGCCAGAACTATGGCTACACCTTC. Translated, it gives CASSVRQNYGYTF.

The J gene is TRBJ2-1, the V gene TRBV3-1; perhaps TRBD2 as D (6 bases). Trimming shortened V by 5 bases and J by 7 bases, and 12 bases separated the two germline ends. There are 13 residues in the CDR3. Germline values: CDR1 LGHDT, CDR2 YNNKEL (reference sequence). CDR3 sequence: CASSFWRANEQFF. The CDR3 DNA reads TGTGCCAGCAGCTTCTGGAGGGCGAATGAGCAGTTCTTC.

V is TRBV20-1 and J is TRBJ2-1, with TRBD2 matching 9 bases. In germline, CDR1 is DFQATT, CDR2 SNEGSKA (reference sequence). Trimming removed 6 bases from V and 6 bases from J; junction bases left unmatched: 15. This CDR3 region has 16 residues. This CDR3 reads CSASPSGNGFGNEQFF. CDR3 in DNA: TGCAGTGCCTCACCTAGCGGGAACGGTTTCGGCAATGAGCAGTTCTTC.

The J gene is TRBJ2-3, the V gene TRBV7-2; D ambiguous. CDR3 size: 16 residues. Germline CDR1 reads SGHTA; CDR2 reads FQGNSA. V was pared by 0 bases and J by 2 bases, with 12 bases between. The CDR3 is CASSLALVRNTDTQYF. Written as DNA, the CDR3 is TGTGCCAGCAGCTTAGCGCTTGTCCGGAACACAGATACGCAGTATTTT.

The chain has TRBV29-1 and TRBJ1-2, with D hard to call. Germline values: CDR1 SQVTM, CDR2 ANQGSEA. Between the trimmed V and J ends, which lost 3 bases and 0 bases, there was a span of 11 bases. The CDR3 contains 14 residues. Here the CDR3 reads CSVEPDLANYGYTF. The CDR3 nucleotides read TGCAGCGTTGAGCCTGATCTAGCTAACTATGGCTACACCTTC. Full variable domain (outside the CDR3, taken from reference TRBV29-1 and TRBJ1-2): SAVISQKPSRDICQRGTSLTIQCQVDSQVTMMFWYRQQPGQSLTLIATANQGSEATYESGFVIDKFPISRPNLTFSTLTVSNMSPEDSSIYLCSVEPDLANYGYTFGSGTRLTVV.

The rearrangement links TRBV7-9 to TRBJ1-3; no clear D gene. Germline CDR1 SEHNR, CDR2 FQNEAQ (reference sequence). The CDR3 contains 14 residues. Trimming left V 3 bases short and J 4 bases short, with 10 bases between. The CDR3 DNA follows: TGTGCCAGCAGCTTGAGCCCGACGGGAAACACCATATATTTT. Protein sequence: CASSLSPTGNTIYF.

V is TRBV12-3 or TRBV12-4 and J is TRBJ2-3; 8 bases are shared with TRBD2. V shed 5 bases, J shed 0 bases, and the junction held 10 bases outside the gene matches. This CDR3 spans 17 amino acids. CDR3 in DNA: TGTGCCAGCAGTCAGAGGTTGAGCGGGGGAAGCACAGATACGCAGTATTTT. Translating gives CASSQRLSGGSTDTQYF.

The chain has TRBV7-3 and TRBJ2-1; D remains unclear. Trimming stripped 4 bases from V and 0 bases from J, with 13 bases between. This CDR3 comprises 16 residues. Germline V gives CDR1 SGHTA, CDR2 FQGTGA. The CDR3 coding sequence is TGTGCCAGCAGCTCGCCCGACTTTGACTCCTACAATGAGCAGTTCTTC. Protein sequence: CASSSPDFDSYNEQFF.

As regards this clonotype: One end of the junction does not line up with germline, which may come from a read error. The gene calls are TRBV20-1 and TRBJ2-3, with D maybe TRBD1 (6 bases). Germline V lookup: CDR1 DFQATT, CDR2 SNEGSKA (reference sequence). CDR3 length: 14 residues. The CDR3 protein is CSANTGSSADMQYF. CDR3 nucleotides: TGCAGTGCAAACACAGGGAGTAGTGCAGATATGCAGTATTTT.

V is TRBV20-1 and J is TRBJ2-3, with D maybe TRBD1 (5 bases). With 6 bases removed from V and 4 bases from J, the gap between germline ends came to 8 bases. This CDR3 has 11 amino acids. CDR1 is DFQATT and CDR2 is SNEGSKA in the germline V gene (reference sequence). CDR3 sequence reads: CSAPRADTQYF. The CDR3 DNA reads as TGCAGTGCCCCCAGGGCAGATACGCAGTATTTT.

The J gene is TRBJ1-4, the V gene TRBV7-2; the D is unclear. There are 15 residues in the CDR3. Trimming took 1 base from V and 0 from J, leaving 6 bases between them. Looked up from germline, CDR1 is SGHTA and CDR2 is FQGNSA. The chain's CDR3 is CASSLDGATNEKLFF. The CDR3 bases are TGTGCCAGCAGCTTAGATGGGGCAACTAATGAAAAACTGTTTTTT.

A few counts support this clonotype. This chain uses TRBV20-1 with TRBJ2-5, with TRBD1 matching over 7 bases. Germline CDR1 DFQATT, CDR2 SNEGSKA (reference sequence). CDR3 length: 17 residues. Trimming removed 3 bases from V and 2 bases from J; junction bases left unmatched: 15. CDR3 sequence (DNA): TGCAGTGCTAGTCCTTATCAACCGGGACAGCTTCAAGAGACCCAGTACTTC. It translates to CSASPYQPGQLQETQYF.

The V call is TRBV28, the J call TRBJ2-2; D might be TRBD1 or TRBD2, each matching 6 bases. Germline assignment: CDR1 MDHEN and CDR2 SYDVKM. V was cut by 2 bases and J by 1 base, with 14 bases left in between. The CDR3 has 17 residues. The CDR3 bases are TGTGCCAGCAGTTTAAGGAGGGGGTCGGTGAACACCGGGGAGCTGTTTTTT. Translating gives CASSLRRGSVNTGELFF.

This clonotype was detected ten times or more. The chain uses TRBV29-1 and TRBJ2-1; 10 nucleotides match TRBD2. V trimming: 0 bases; J trimming: 7 bases; junction bases outside the gene matches: 12. There are 17 residues in the CDR3. Per the germline V gene, CDR1 is SQVTM and CDR2 is ANQGSEA. Here the CDR3 DNA reads TGCAGCGTTGAAGATCGAGCGGGAGGGCCTTCGTGGAATGAGCAGTTCTTC. Its translation: CSVEDRAGGPSWNEQFF.

CDR3 in DNA: TGTGCCAGCAGTCGACACCTGAGCTCCTACAATGAGCAGTTCTTC. It translates to CASSRHLSSYNEQFF. The V and J genes are TRBV28 and TRBJ2-1, with D unclear. The ends were cut back, 5 bases at V and 0 bases at J, with 11 bases in the middle. CDR1 is MDHEN, CDR2 SYDVKM, per germline. The CDR3 consists of 15 residues.

The genes are TRBV29-1 and TRBJ1-6; the D is unclear. CDR3 size: 11 residues. V was shortened by 4 bases and J by 7 bases, with 5 bases between the two germline ends. Germline values: CDR1 SQVTM, CDR2 ANQGSEA. The CDR3 sequence: CSVGENSPLHF. CDR3 in DNA: TGCAGCGTTGGCGAAAATTCACCCCTCCACTTT.

This clonotype was detected a few times. The V call is TRBV5-1, the J call TRBJ1-1; D is unresolved. Trimming took off 5 bases at V and 0 bases at J, with 11 bases between the two ends. CDR1 is SGHRS and CDR2 is YFSETQ in the germline V gene. The CDR3 length is 14 residues. Written as DNA, the CDR3 is TGCGCCAGCAGGTTCGTTGGCATGAACACTGAAGCTTTCTTT. This encodes CASRFVGMNTEAFF.

The chain combines TRBV12-3 or TRBV12-4 with TRBJ1-2, with 7 bases aligning to TRBD1. The CDR3 runs 15 residues. V was pared by 5 bases and J by 6 bases, with 12 bases of the junction left unmatched. CDR3 bases: TGTGCCAGCAGTCGACAGGGTAGCCTGGGAAATGGCTACACCTTC. It specifies CASSRQGSLGNGYTF.

The chain couples TRBV6-5 to TRBJ2-3; D is ambiguous. The germline CDR1 and CDR2 sequences are MNHEY and SVGAGI. The CDR3 length is 13 residues. The V gene lost 2 bases and the J gene lost 4 bases, with 7 bases spanning the gap. In DNA, the CDR3 is TGTGCCAGCAGTTACGTCCGGGCAGATACGCAGTATTTT. It translates to CASSYVRADTQYF.

Concerning this clonotype: Compared with germline, one end of the junction differs, possibly owing to a read error. V is TRBV20-1 and J is TRBJ2-1, with 7 bases that match TRBD2. The germline V gene encodes CDR1 DFQATT and CDR2 SNEGSKA (reference sequence). The CDR3 extends over 15 amino acids. The CDR3 region has the DNA TGCAGTGCTGGAGATTGGGTAGCGGGTGTCCATGAGCAGTTCTTC. This codes for CSAGDWVAGVHEQFF.

The chain recombines TRBV27 with TRBJ2-1, with 12 bases fitting TRBD2. The V gene's germline CDR1 is MNHEY and CDR2 SMNVEV (reference sequence). This CDR3 comprises 15 residues. V was pared by 8 bases and J by 13 bases, with 15 bases of the junction left unmatched. The CDR3 loop is CASGTTSGSFETQFF. The CDR3 DNA reads TGTGCCAGCGGGACGACTAGCGGGAGTTTTGAGACCCAGTTCTTC.

In this sample, this clonotype turned up once. CDR3 in DNA: TGCAGTGCCAAACCTACCATTAATTCACCCCTCCACTTT. Amino acids: CSAKPTINSPLHF. The chain is built from TRBV20-1 and TRBJ1-6; D gene unclear. The V gene's germline CDR1 is DFQATT and CDR2 SNEGSKA (reference sequence). V gave up 6 bases and J gave up 6 bases, with 12 bases separating them. The CDR3 length is 13 residues.

The chain employs TRBV6-6 and TRBJ2-5; 7 nucleotides align to TRBD2. The CDR3 is 12 residues long. Per the germline V gene, CDR1 is MNHNY and CDR2 is SVGAGI (reference sequence). J gave up 4 bases and V 8 bases, and 4 bases lay outside the gene matches. The CDR3 region has the DNA TGTGCCAGCTTGGCGGGAGCAGAGACCCAGTACTTC. Translation: CASLAGAETQYF.

The chain recombines TRBV6-5 with TRBJ1-2; D is undetermined. Germline assignment: CDR1 MNHEY and CDR2 SVGAGI. Trimming pared 6 bases from V and 1 base from J, leaving 9 bases between. The CDR3 length is 13 residues. The CDR3 loop is CASSLHLNYGYTF. The CDR3 region has the DNA TGTGCCAGCAGCCTACACCTTAACTATGGCTACACCTTC.

The chain recombines TRBV11-2 with TRBJ2-5, with D tentatively TRBD1 or TRBD2 (5 bases each). Trimming left V 0 bases short and J 4 bases short, with 9 bases between. The CDR3 consists of 14 residues. Germline CDR1 is SGHAT and CDR2 is FQNNGV. The CDR3 DNA sequence: TGTGCCAGCAGCTTAGAGCCTGGGGGAGAGACCCAGTACTTC. Translating it yields CASSLEPGGETQYF.